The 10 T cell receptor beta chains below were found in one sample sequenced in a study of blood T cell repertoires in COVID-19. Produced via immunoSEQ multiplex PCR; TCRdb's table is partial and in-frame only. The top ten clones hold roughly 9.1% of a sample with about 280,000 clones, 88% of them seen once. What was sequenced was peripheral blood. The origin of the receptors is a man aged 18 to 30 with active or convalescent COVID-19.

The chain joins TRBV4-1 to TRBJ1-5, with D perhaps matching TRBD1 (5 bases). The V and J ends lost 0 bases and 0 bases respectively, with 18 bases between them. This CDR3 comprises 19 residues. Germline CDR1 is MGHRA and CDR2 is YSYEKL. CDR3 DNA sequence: TGCGCCAGCAGCCAAGATACTACAGGCCTAAGGAATAGCAATCAGCCCCAGCATTTT. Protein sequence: CASSQDTTGLRNSNQPQHF.

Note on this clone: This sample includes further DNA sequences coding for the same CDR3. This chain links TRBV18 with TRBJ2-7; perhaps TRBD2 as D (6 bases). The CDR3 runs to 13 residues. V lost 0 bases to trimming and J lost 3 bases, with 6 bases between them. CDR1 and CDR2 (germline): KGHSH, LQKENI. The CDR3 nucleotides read TGTGCCAGCTCACCACCGACTAGCTACGAGCAGTACTTC. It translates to CASSPPTSYEQYF.

The CDR3 protein is CASSLGGDHKNIQYF. CDR3 DNA: TGTGCCAGCAGCTTGGGGGGGGACCACAAAAACATTCAGTACTTC. V usage is TRBV5-4 and J usage is TRBJ2-4, with TRBD2 as a possible D gene (6 bases). The CDR3 contains 15 residues. CDR1 and CDR2 from the germline V gene are SGHNT and YYREEE (reference sequence). V gave up 0 bases and J gave up 3 bases, with 10 bases separating them. Filled out from reference TRBV5-4 and TRBJ2-4, the complete variable domain reads ETGVTQSPTHLIKTRGQQVTLRCSSQSGHNTVSWYQQALGQGPQFIFQYYREEENGRGNFPPRFSGLQFPNYSSELNVNALELDDSALYLCASSLGGDHKNIQYFGAGTRLSVL.

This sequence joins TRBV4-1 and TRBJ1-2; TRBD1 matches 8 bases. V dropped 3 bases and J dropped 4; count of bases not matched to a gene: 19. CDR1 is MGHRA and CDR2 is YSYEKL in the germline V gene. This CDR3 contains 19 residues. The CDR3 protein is CASSQNEGESTGVGYGYTF. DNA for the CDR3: TGCGCCAGCAGCCAGAACGAAGGGGAATCGACAGGGGTGGGCTATGGCTACACCTTC.

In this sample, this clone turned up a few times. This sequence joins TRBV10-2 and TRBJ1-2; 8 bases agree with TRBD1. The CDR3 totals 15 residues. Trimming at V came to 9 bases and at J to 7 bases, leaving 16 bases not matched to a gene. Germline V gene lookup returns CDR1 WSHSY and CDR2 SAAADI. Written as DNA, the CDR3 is TGCGCCAGTACTACCTCGACAGGGGAGTTCGGTGGCTACACCTTC. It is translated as CASTTSTGEFGGYTF.

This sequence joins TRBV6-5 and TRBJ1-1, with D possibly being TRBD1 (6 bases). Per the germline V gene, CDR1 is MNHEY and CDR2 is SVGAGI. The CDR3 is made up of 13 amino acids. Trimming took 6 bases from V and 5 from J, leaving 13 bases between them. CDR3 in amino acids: CASSLQGVTEAFF. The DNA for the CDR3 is TGTGCCAGCAGCTTACAGGGAGTAACTGAAGCTTTCTTT.

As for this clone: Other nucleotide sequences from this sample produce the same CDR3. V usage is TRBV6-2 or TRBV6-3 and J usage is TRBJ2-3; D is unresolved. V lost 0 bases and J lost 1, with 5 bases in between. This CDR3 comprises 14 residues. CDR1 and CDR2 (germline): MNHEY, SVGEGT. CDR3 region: CASSYSSRTDTQYF. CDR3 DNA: TGTGCCAGCAGTTACTCTAGCCGCACAGATACGCAGTATTTT.

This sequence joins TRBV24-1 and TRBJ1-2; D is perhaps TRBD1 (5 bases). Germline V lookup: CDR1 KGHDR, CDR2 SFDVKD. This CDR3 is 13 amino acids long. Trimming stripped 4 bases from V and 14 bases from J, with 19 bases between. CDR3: CATSESQDTTFTF. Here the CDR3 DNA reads TGTGCCACCAGTGAATCCCAGGACACGACGTTTACCTTC.

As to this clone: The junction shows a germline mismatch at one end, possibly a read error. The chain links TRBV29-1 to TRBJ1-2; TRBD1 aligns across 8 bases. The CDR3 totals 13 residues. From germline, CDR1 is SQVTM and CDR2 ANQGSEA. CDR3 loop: CSVEGQGAGGYTF. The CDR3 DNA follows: TGCAGCGTGGAAGGGCAGGGGGCGGGTGGCTACACCTTC. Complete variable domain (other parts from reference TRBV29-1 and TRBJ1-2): SAVISQKPSRDICQRGTSLTIQCQVDSQVTMMFWYRQQPGQSLTLIATANQGSEATYESGFVIDKFPISRPNLTFSTLTVSNMSPEDSSIYLCSVEGQGAGGYTFGSGTRLTVV.

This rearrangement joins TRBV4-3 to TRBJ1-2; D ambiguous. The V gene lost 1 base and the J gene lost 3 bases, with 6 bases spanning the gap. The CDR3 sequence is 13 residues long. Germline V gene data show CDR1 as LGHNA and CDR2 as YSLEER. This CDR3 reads CASSQGGDYGYTF. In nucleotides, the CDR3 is TGCGCCAGCAGCCAAGGGGGAGACTATGGCTACACCTTC.